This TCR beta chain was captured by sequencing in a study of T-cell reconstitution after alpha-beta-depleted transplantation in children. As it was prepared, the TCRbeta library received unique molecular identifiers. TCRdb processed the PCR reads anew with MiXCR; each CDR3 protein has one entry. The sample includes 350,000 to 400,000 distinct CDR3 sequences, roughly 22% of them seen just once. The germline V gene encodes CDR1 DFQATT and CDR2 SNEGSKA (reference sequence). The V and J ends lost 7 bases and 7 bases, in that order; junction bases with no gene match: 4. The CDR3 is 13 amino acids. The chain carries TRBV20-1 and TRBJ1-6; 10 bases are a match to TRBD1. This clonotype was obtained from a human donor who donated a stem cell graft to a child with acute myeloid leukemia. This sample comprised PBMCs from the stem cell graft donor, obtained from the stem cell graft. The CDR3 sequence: CSVPGQGNSPLHF. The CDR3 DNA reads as TGCAGTGTTCCGGGACAGGGGAATTCACCCCTCCACTTT.